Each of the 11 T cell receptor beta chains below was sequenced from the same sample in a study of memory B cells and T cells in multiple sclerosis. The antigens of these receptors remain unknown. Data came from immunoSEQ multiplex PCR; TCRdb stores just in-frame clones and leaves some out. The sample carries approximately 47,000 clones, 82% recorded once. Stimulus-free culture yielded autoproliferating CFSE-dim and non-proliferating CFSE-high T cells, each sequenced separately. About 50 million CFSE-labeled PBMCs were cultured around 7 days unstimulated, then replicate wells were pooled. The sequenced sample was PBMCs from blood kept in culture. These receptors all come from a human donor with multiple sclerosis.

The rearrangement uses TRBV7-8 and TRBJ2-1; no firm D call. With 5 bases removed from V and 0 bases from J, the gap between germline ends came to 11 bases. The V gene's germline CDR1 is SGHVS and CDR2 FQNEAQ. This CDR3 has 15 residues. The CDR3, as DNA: TGTGCCAGCAGCCTCACTTACAGCTCCTACAATGAGCAGTTCTTC. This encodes CASSLTYSSYNEQFF.

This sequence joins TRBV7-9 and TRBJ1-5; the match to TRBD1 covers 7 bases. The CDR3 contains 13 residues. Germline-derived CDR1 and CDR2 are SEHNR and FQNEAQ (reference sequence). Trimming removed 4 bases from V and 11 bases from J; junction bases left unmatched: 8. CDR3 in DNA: TGTGCCAGCAGCTCGGGAGGGGACAGATCCCAGCATTTT. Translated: CASSSGGDRSQHF.

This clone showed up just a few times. This CDR3 reads CASSRGGRSYNEQFF. The CDR3, as DNA: TGTGCCAGCAGCCGCGGGGGGAGGTCATACAATGAGCAGTTCTTC. The V call is TRBV11-2, the J call TRBJ2-1; TRBD2 matches at 8 bases. The germline V gene has CDR1 SGHAT and CDR2 FQNNGV. The CDR3 length is 15 residues. J gave up 4 bases and V 5 bases, and 7 bases lay outside the gene matches.

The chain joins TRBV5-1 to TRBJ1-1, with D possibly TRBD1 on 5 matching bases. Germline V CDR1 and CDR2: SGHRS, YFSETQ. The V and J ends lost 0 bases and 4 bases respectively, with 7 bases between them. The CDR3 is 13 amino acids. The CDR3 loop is CASSLGGGTEAFF. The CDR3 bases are TGCGCCAGCAGCTTGGGCGGGGGCACTGAAGCTTTCTTT. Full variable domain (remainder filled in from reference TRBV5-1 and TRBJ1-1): KAGVTQTPRYLIKTRGQQVTLSCSPISGHRSVSWYQQTPGQGLQFLFEYFSETQRNKGNFPGRFSGRQFSNSRSEMNVSTLELGDSALYLCASSLGGGTEAFFGQGTRLTVV.

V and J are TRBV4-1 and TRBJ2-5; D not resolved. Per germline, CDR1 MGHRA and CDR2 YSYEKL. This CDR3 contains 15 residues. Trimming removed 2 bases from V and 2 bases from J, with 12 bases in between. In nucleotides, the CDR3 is TGCGCCAGCAGCCAAACCCTGTTGGAACAAGAGACCCAGTACTTC. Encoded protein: CASSQTLLEQETQYF.

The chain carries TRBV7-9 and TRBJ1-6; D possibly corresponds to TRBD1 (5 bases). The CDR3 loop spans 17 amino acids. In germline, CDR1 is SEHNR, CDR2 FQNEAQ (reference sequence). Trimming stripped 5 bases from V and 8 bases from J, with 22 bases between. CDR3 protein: CASSPSPGIQGYSPLHF. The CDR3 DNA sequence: TGTGCCAGCAGCCCATCCCCGGGTATTCAGGGCTATTCACCCCTCCACTTT. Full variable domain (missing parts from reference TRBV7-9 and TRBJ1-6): DTGVSQNPRHKITKRGQNVTFRCDPISEHNRLYWYRQTLGQGPEFLTYFQNEAQLEKSRLLSDRFSAERPKGSFSTLEIQRTEQGDSAMYLCASSPSPGIQGYSPLHFGNGTRLTVT.

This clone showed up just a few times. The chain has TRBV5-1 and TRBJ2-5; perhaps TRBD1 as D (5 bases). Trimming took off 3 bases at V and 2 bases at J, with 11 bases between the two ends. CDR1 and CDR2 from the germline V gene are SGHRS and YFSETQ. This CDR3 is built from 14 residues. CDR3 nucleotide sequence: TGCGCCAGCAGCTCCACGACAGCACAAGAGACCCAGTACTTC. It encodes CASSSTTAQETQYF.

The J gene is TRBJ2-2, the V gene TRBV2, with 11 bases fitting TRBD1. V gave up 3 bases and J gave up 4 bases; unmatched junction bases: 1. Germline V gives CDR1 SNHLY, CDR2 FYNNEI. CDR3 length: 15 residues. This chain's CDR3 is CASSDGTGGTGELFF. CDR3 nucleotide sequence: TGTGCCAGCAGTGACGGGACAGGGGGCACCGGGGAGCTGTTTTTT. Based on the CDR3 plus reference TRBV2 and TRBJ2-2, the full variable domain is EPEVTQTPSHQVTQMGQEVILRCVPISNHLYFYWYRQILGQKVEFLVSFYNNEISEKSEIFDDQFSVERPDGSNFTLKIRSTKLEDSAMYFCASSDGTGGTGELFFGEGSRLTVL.

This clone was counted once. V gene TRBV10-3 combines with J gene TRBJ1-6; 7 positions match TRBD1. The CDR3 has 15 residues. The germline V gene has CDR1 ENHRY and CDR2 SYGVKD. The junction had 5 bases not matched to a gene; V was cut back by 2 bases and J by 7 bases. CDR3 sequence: CAISERLGQNSPLHF. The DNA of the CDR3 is TGTGCCATCAGTGAGAGGTTGGGACAGAATTCACCCCTCCACTTT.

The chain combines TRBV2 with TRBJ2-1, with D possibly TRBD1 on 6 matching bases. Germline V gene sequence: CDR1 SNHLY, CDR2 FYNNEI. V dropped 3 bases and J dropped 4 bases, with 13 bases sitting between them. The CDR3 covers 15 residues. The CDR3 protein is CASSESQGLYNEQFF. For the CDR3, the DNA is TGTGCCAGCAGTGAGAGTCAGGGGCTTTACAATGAGCAGTTCTTC. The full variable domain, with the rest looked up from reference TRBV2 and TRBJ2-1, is EPEVTQTPSHQVTQMGQEVILRCVPISNHLYFYWYRQILGQKVEFLVSFYNNEISEKSEIFDDQFSVERPDGSNFTLKIRSTKLEDSAMYFCASSESQGLYNEQFFGPGTRLTVL.

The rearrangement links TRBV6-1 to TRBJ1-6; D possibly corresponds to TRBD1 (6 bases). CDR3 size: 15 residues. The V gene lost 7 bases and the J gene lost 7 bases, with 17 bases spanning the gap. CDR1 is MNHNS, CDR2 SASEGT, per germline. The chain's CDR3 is CASMNRGQGNSPLHF. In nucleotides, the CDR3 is TGTGCCAGCATGAATAGAGGGCAGGGGAATTCACCCCTCCACTTT.